The following is a T cell receptor beta chain sequence with its context. These data belong to a study of blood T cell repertoires in COVID-19. Looking at the study overall: The samples span acute and convalescent COVID-19 from the United States, Italy and Spain.

CDR3 length: 16 residues. CDR1 SGHNT and CDR2 YYREEE come from the germline V gene (reference sequence). Trimming took 4 bases from V and 8 from J; bases not matched to a gene: 12. Per the authors' pipeline: Reference gene primer amplification in the assay estimated nucleated cell counts. TCRdb keeps only in-frame clones here, not all; method: immunoSEQ multiplex PCR. V and J calls and clone size come straight from that table; D and trimming were deduced from the DNA. The data contain about 59,000 clones, about 73% of them singletons. Sequenced input: peripheral blood. This chain uses TRBV5-4 with TRBJ1-4; 9 bases are a match to TRBD1. The receptor was derived from a woman between 65 and 79 years old with acute or convalescent COVID-19. The chain's CDR3 is CASSTRTGGAGEKLFF. CDR3 DNA sequence: TGTGCCAGCAGCACCCGTACAGGGGGCGCAGGGGAAAAACTGTTTTTT.